A single sample is the source of the 7 T cell receptor beta chains below, sequenced in a study of regulatory T cells in long-lasting Graves disease. Library construction for TCR beta used iRepertoire HTBI primers and Arm-PCR of CDR3 regions. MiXCR was run by TCRdb on the multiplex PCR reads, yielding one entry per CDR3 protein. Of roughly 360,000 distinct CDR3 sequences in the sample, approximately 12% were seen once. Time point indicated: newly diagnosed GD, antithyroid drugs for less than 3 months. PBMC-derived RNA was used for the TCR library. In addition, the sample was reused for a study of T cells in Graves' hyperthyroidism and ophthalmopathy.

The specimen was peripheral blood mononuclear cells (PBMCs), collected at new diagnosis, from a patient treated with antithyroid drugs. These receptor sequences come from a woman aged 18-35 years with Graves disease.

Many counts were recorded for this clonotype. The rearrangement joins TRBV20-1 to TRBJ1-1; 8 positions agree with TRBD1. The CDR3 runs 14 residues. Germline V gene sequence: CDR1 DFQATT, CDR2 SNEGSKA (reference sequence). The V and J ends lost 5 bases and 3 bases, in that order; junction bases with no gene match: 8. In DNA form, the CDR3 reads TGCAGTGCTGCCGGACAGGGTAGGGACACTGAAGCTTTCTTT. Its protein product is CSAAGQGRDTEAFF.

In this sample, this clonotype turned up a few times. V is TRBV19 and J is TRBJ2-2; TRBD1 might be the D (6 bases). V lost 4 bases and J 6 bases, leaving 15 bases between the germline ends. Per germline, CDR1 LNHDA and CDR2 SQIVND (reference sequence). This CDR3 region has 15 residues. The CDR3 nucleotides are TGTGCCAGTAGTAGAACACAGGGTATGGCCGGGGAGCTGTTTTTT. Translation gives CASSRTQGMAGELFF.

This clonotype was picked up many times. V is TRBV20-1 and J is TRBJ1-5; D is undetermined. The CDR3 loop spans 14 amino acids. V was cut by 3 bases and J by 1 base, with 10 bases left in between. CDR1 and CDR2 (germline): DFQATT, SNEGSKA (reference sequence). CDR3 protein: CSARSLMSNQPQHF. As DNA, the CDR3 is TGCAGTGCTAGGTCCCTCATGAGCAATCAGCCCCAGCATTTT.

This clonotype was seen many times. The chain uses TRBV6-2 or TRBV6-3 and TRBJ1-1; D is undetermined. The germline V and J ends were trimmed by 2 bases and 5 bases, with 6 bases remaining between them. This CDR3 is built from 12 residues. Germline CDR1 MNHEY, CDR2 SVGEGT. The CDR3, as DNA: TGTGCCAGCAGTTACGGAGATACTGAAGCTTTCTTT. This encodes CASSYGDTEAFF.

Details on this clonotype: A junction end diverges from the germline sequence, so it may reflect a read error. The chain combines TRBV4-2 with TRBJ1-2; D might be TRBD1 (6 bases). Looked up from germline, CDR1 is LGHNA and CDR2 is YNFKEQ. The CDR3 is made up of 16 amino acids. For the CDR3, the DNA is TGTGCCAGCAGCCATCTTGGGGGGCTGGCTAACTATAGCTACACCTTC. This translates into CASSHLGGLANYSYTF.

This clonotype has at least ten counts. The chain combines TRBV19 with TRBJ1-1, with D maybe TRBD1 (6 bases). The CDR3 is 14 amino acids. Trimming shortened V by 7 bases and J by 3 bases, and 15 bases separated the two germline ends. CDR1 and CDR2 from the germline V gene are LNHDA and SQIVND (reference sequence). The CDR3 DNA follows: TGTGCCAGTAACCGGCTAAGACAGGACACTGAAGCTTTCTTT. It yields the protein CASNRLRQDTEAFF. Together with reference TRBV19 and TRBJ1-1, the CDR3 gives the full variable domain: DGGITQSPKYLFRKEGQNVTLSCEQNLNHDAMYWYRQDPGQGLRLIYYSQIVNDFQKGDIAEGYSVSREKKESFPLTVTSAQKNPTAFYLCASNRLRQDTEAFFGQGTRLTVV.

There are many counts of this clonotype. In DNA form, the CDR3 reads TGTGCCAGCAGAAAAAGCGGGAGATACTACGAGCAGTACTTC. It encodes CASRKSGRYYEQYF. The V and J genes are TRBV27 and TRBJ2-7; TRBD2 aligns across 8 bases. This CDR3 has 14 amino acids. Germline CDR1 and CDR2: MNHEY and SMNVEV (reference sequence). V shed 6 bases, J shed 3 bases, and the junction held 7 bases outside the gene matches.